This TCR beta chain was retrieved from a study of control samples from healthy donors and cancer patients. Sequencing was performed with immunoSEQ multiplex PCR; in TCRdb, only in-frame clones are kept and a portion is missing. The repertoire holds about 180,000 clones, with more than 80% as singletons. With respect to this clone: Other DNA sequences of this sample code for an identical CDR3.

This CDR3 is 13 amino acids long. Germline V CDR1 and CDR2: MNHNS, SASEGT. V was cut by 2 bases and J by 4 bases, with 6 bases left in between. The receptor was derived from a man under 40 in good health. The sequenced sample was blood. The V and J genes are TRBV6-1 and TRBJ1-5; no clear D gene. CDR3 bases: TGTGCCAGCAGTGAAAGATCTAATCAGCCCCAGCATTTT. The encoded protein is CASSERSNQPQHF.